This T cell receptor beta chain derives from a study of cytomegalovirus exposure and HLA in healthy donors (dated by TCRdb to 2016 to 2017). For the wider study: An earlier analysis of some 600 of the donors reported 250 to 350 Gb of sequence data and around 100 million unique TCR beta sequences obtained from around 170 million T cells. All discovery cohort repertoires had been generated using a single sequencing platform. An early release covering 550 to 650 HLA-typed donors comprised about 300 gigabases of sequencing data and approximately 80 million unique TCR sequences. A later genetic analysis used genome-wide SNP genotypes for about 60% of the roughly 700 donors, treating that subset as a discovery cohort. HLA typing included class I and class II loci at four-digit resolution. The study aimed to test whether cataloging public T cell receptors could reveal signatures of past pathogen exposure. The T cell repertoires of about 700 subjects were profiled by immunosequencing and related to cytomegalovirus serostatus. High-throughput TCR immunosequencing, statistical association of individual TCRs with disease status, and machine learning were combined to predict cytomegalovirus infection status. On average, approximately 250,000 unique TCR beta nucleotide sequences were sequenced per donor among some 430 genotyped donors of the cohort, with roughly a sixth of those sequences being non-productive. Typing coverage varied by locus: roughly 620-630 donors for A, B, C, DRB1 and DQB1; some 520 for DQA1; around 610 for DPA1; 400 to 480 for DPB1. In addition to the first cohort of 666 subjects, a separate validation cohort of about 120 different subjects was used. Among the roughly 390 genotyped donors, approximately 81% belonged to the genetic ancestry cluster associated with self-reported Caucasian donors. Rather than drawing on any new phenotypic data, the later analysis identified candidate immune exposures from TCR beta sequences and the way those sequences occurred across donors. To study patterns of TCR occurrence, a later analysis re-analyzed previously published TCR beta repertoires from around 660 donors and added high-resolution HLA genotyping. Donor age, sex, ethnicity and CMV serostatus were compiled alongside the repertoire data. To decide whether each TCR beta V gene segment behaved as functional or pseudogenic, an earlier analysis of approximately 620 of the donors relied on high-throughput TCR beta sequencing. Because of strong linkage in the cohort, roughly five DR-DQ haplotypes were treated as single units for association and clustering. What the research found in general, with its limitations: In vitro tests confirmed that a few of the cytomegalovirus-associated TCR beta chains recognize cytomegalovirus antigens. Several of the top co-occurrence clusters appeared to be linked to parvovirus B19, influenza, CMV and Epstein-Barr virus, according to a later analysis. The presence/absence analyses assumed that sequencing depth was roughly uniform across donors, and that assumption may not be true. CMV serostatus was the only immune exposure information available for the cohort. A later analysis found that HLA-associated TCR beta chains were more clonally expanded and had lower generation probabilities than equally common non-associated chains. About 17 rarely observed V segments, including chromosome 9 orphons, were excluded from the earlier analysis of several hundred of the donors because counts were too low. An earlier analysis of approximately 500 of the donors showed that most TCR beta V segments appeared in productive rearrangements either about 87% or about 30% of the time, which broadly matched IMGT annotations. In a later analysis, 15,000 to 20,000 TCR beta sequences were associated with specific HLA alleles at a false discovery rate of 0.05. Across donors, most TCR sequences were observed very rarely, whereas some public TCRs were present in many individuals. It was suggested by the authors that the approach could potentially be generalized to other disease states and immunological phenotypes. A cluster of highly shared sequence variants was judged likely to be a technical artifact of the sequencing pipeline. Because some donors lacked HLA typing at each locus, the association tests relied only on the typed subset. Strong co-occurrence of HLA alleles, especially DR and DQ, made assigning TCR associations to individual alleles difficult. According to a later analysis, TCR association rates differed among HLA loci, with DRB1 alleles showing the most associated TCRs and HLA-C alleles showing the fewest. Linkage disequilibrium might explain the correlated functional status among segregating V segments, but an unknown experimental factor could not be ruled out. This cohort had only TCR beta chains sequenced, and the lack of alpha or paired-chain data limited which features could be detected. Some IMGT-functional V segments, including TRBV6-2 and TRBV6-3, could not be distinguished by the 87-base-pair reads and were therefore excluded. Cytomegalovirus status was reported to be diagnosed by the classifier with high specificity and sensitivity in both the original and validation cohorts. Compared with the roughly 710-donor mean, donors in an Asian-associated ancestry cluster had fewer N-insertions in productive TCRs, according to a later genetic analysis. The study listed 150 to 200 TCR beta chains as associated with cytomegalovirus. A later analysis found that most CMV-associated TCR beta chains appeared HLA-restricted, with HLA associations seemingly driven largely by CMV exposure. V-gene and J-gene trimming of TCR beta chains was associated with a missense DCLRE1C variant in a later genetic analysis, and the association was replicated in an independent cohort. A further reported finding was that TCR beta sequences accurately predicted the HLA-A and HLA-B alleles for most subjects in the first cohort.

A note on this clone: What antigen it recognizes has not been identified. It has no much larger one-base neighbor in the sample; base qualities were not kept.

Libraries were made using the immunoSEQ multiplex PCR assay. For the multiplex PCR, a mixture combining 60 forward primers for TCR Vbeta segments and 13 reverse primers for TCR Jbeta segments was used. The CDR3 region of rearranged TCR beta genes was amplified from genomic DNA by a multiplex PCR assay. On the Illumina HiSeq System, the amplified TCR beta libraries were sequenced as 87-base-pair reads. The study's processing was this. A later analysis tallied 70 million to 100 million unique TCR beta chains across the 666 repertoires, and approximately 9.9 million of those chains were shared by two or more donors. Raw reads were error-corrected and collapsed into unique sequences with a nearest-neighbor algorithm that merged closely related sequences to remove PCR and sequencing errors. V, D and J gene segments were assigned by aligning CDR3 sequences to IMGT reference sequences. For a sequence to be retained, a match of at least six nucleotides to both a V gene segment and a J gene segment was required. Rearrangements were classified as productive when the CDR3 lacked stop codons and remained in frame with V and J, and all other rearrangements were classified as non-productive. Following IMGT convention, CDR3 was defined as the stretch from the second conserved V-encoded cysteine up to the conserved J-encoded phenylalanine. The earlier analysis of roughly 590 of the donors excluded sequences that lacked an unambiguous match to a single V gene segment. An earlier analysis of 450 to 650 of the donors called V segments functional above 56.7% productive rearrangements and segregating when the between-donor standard deviation exceeded 5%. A statistical classification framework was built for diagnosing cytomegalovirus status from the catalog of TCR beta chain sequences. A later analysis assigned V and J genes by comparing TCR nucleotide sequences with IMGT/GENE-DB human TR gene sequences. A later analysis assigned CDR3 sequences and most-parsimonious VDJ recombination scenarios with the TCRdist pipeline. In a later analysis, every TCR beta chain was defined by the combination of its CDR3 amino acid sequence and its V-gene family, and reads without a unique V-gene family were dropped. A later analysis removed over 500 highly shared, low-generation-probability nucleotide sequences to deal with suspected cross-contamination and a sequencing artifact. In a later analysis, a clonal expansion index for each public chain was calculated from normalized within-repertoire ranks of inferred template counts. Generation probabilities in a later analysis came from a VDJ recombination model fitted to out-of-frame rearrangements, and those results were checked against IGoR. Hypergeometric tests were used in a later analysis to score TCR-TCR, TCR-HLA and TCR-CMV co-occurrence, with a repertoire-size bias correction applied to the TCR pairs. To estimate false discovery rates, a later analysis permuted the HLA or CMV assignments 20 times. A later analysis grouped co-occurring TCRs with DBSCAN, adding TCRdist sequence similarity when clustering within HLA-allele-positive subsets. Co-occurrence clustering excluded repertoires with fewer than 30,000 or more than 120,000 public chains, plus five with anomalous nucleotide sharing. What TCRdb holds here is the immuneACCESS table cut down to in-frame rearrangements. Part of the clones is not present; checked against another copy, under half of the missing clones reflect an unresolved V gene, and the others are unexplained. Clone size and V and J calls were adopted from that table, with D and trimming inferred from the DNA. The sample contains around 150,000 clones, around two thirds of them found a single time. The ten largest clonotypes hold about 10% of the sample.

The cohort consisted of fewer than 700 healthy bone marrow donors. At the time of sampling, all cohort members were nominally healthy, though unrecorded immune exposures were likely present. The donor tested CMV seropositive and was one of the 289 seropositive cohort members. Every donor gave a peripheral blood sample, and the peripheral blood mononuclear cells from that sample were used for TCR beta sequencing. Genomic DNA was extracted from the blood cell samples with the Qiagen DNeasy Blood Extraction Kit. Reading from cysteine to phenylalanine, the CDR3 counts 12 amino acids. Only CDR3 DNA remains: 36 bases, in frame from the first base. Cut back by 2 bases and 4 bases, the V and J ends lie 9 bases apart. Reading the germline V gene (reference sequence) gives CDR1 GTSNPN and CDR2 SVGIG.

Recombination joined TRBV30 with TRBJ2-7, and the D gene may be TRBD2, 6 bases matching. Sequencing used PBMCs. The clonotype comes from a man aged 30-40 years in good health and CMV-seropositive. The DNA sequence reads TGTGCCTGGAGTCGGAGGGGTTACGAGCAGTACTTC. Translated, this gives CAWSRRGYEQYF.